This TCR beta chain stems from a study of cytomegalovirus exposure and HLA in healthy donors. Study-wide results and caveats: A later analysis reportedly found fewer N-insertions in an Asian-associated ancestry cluster than the approximately 700-donor mean.

J was trimmed by 7 bases and V by 3 bases; bases with no gene match: 11. The CDR3 is 15 residues long. In germline, CDR1 is MNHNS, CDR2 SASEGT. Remarks on this clone: Its antigen is not identified.

With 60 Vbeta and 13 Jbeta primers, the PCR was carried out. TCRdb's copy holds only in-frame clones and misses some; the assay was immunoSEQ multiplex PCR. The sample records over 150,000 clones, around 77% being singletons. This clonotype was sampled from a man between 60 and 70 years old in good health and CMV-seronegative. Sequenced: PBMCs. The V call is TRBV6-1, the J call TRBJ1-2; 7 nucleotides line up with TRBD1. CDR3 protein: CASSEGTERKSGYTF. The CDR3 nucleotides read TGTGCCAGCAGTGAGGGGACAGAAAGGAAAAGTGGCTACACCTTC.